This entry lists 20 T cell receptor beta chains sequenced from one sample in a study of blood T cells in healthy people across ages. Combining a sample-barcoded 5' primer with a J-beta primer mix, a second PCR ran for roughly 6 to 12 cycles. Each CDR3 protein gets one entry after TCRdb re-called the 5' RACE reads with MiXCR. The data contain some 880,000 distinct CDR3 sequences, roughly 35% of them seen just once; the ten biggest clones take up roughly 13%. Material for sequencing was blood. The receptors come from a man in his late teens or twenties in good health.

The chain uses TRBV12-3 or TRBV12-4 and TRBJ2-1; perhaps TRBD2 as D (6 bases). V lost 5 bases and J lost 8, with 13 bases in between. This CDR3 contains 13 residues. The CDR3 region is CASSPGVADEQFF. DNA of the CDR3: TGTGCCAGCAGTCCGGGGGTCGCAGATGAGCAGTTCTTC.

This clonotype was seen only a few times. V is TRBV4-2 and J is TRBJ2-5; tentative D call: TRBD2 (5 bases). Per the germline V gene, CDR1 is LGHNA and CDR2 is YNFKEQ. Trimming removed 4 bases at V and 3 bases at J, with 15 bases between. The CDR3 has 15 amino acids. CDR3 region: CASSPEGKREETQYF. The CDR3 bases are TGTGCCAGCAGCCCAGAGGGTAAGAGGGAAGAGACCCAGTACTTC.

This clonotype was seen a handful of times. The V gene is TRBV20-1, the J gene TRBJ2-5, with D perhaps matching TRBD2 (5 bases). CDR1 and CDR2 from the germline V gene are DFQATT and SNEGSKA (reference sequence). The CDR3 is made up of 13 amino acids. The DNA of the CDR3 is TGCAGCGGAGAGGTGGGGAGCCAAGAGACCCAGTACTTC. Translating it yields CSGEVGSQETQYF.

This chain uses TRBV20-1 with TRBJ2-7; D uncertain. The J call could be wrong; TRBJ2-5 is a better fit for the DNA end. This CDR3 is built from 14 residues. Germline V gene lookup returns CDR1 DFQATT and CDR2 SNEGSKA (reference sequence). CDR3 nucleotide sequence: TGCAGTGCTAGAGGATTAGGGTTTGGAGAGACCCAGTACTTC. As protein: CSARGLGFGETQYF.

The V gene is TRBV19, the J gene TRBJ2-7; D not certain. V was pared by 3 bases and J by 3 bases, with 9 bases between. CDR1 LNHDA and CDR2 SQIVND come from the germline V gene (reference sequence). The CDR3 covers 13 residues. CDR3 sequence: CASSMRGDYEQYF. CDR3 coding DNA: TGTGCCAGTAGTATGCGTGGGGACTACGAGCAGTACTTC.

The gene calls are TRBV12-3 or TRBV12-4 and TRBJ2-2, with a tentative D call TRBD1 (5 bases). CDR3 size: 14 residues. The V and J ends lost 6 bases and 4 bases respectively, with 12 bases between them. The DNA of the CDR3 is TGTGCCAGCAGGTTTTCAGGGCGCACCGGGGAGCTGTTTTTT. This codes for CASRFSGRTGELFF.

Note on this clonotype: One junction end does not reproduce the germline sequence, and a read error may be involved. The chain recombines TRBV12-3 or TRBV12-4 with TRBJ2-3; no clear D. This CDR3 is 12 amino acids long. CDR3 coding DNA: TGTGCCTGCAGTCCCTTAACAGATACGCAGTATTTT. Its translation: CACSPLTDTQYF.

This clonotype was seen repeatedly, ten times or more. CDR3 DNA sequence: TGTGCCAGCAGTAGGGCGGGGGGATCCTACAATGAGCAGTTCTTC. This gives the protein CASSRAGGSYNEQFF. The chain employs TRBV12-3 or TRBV12-4 and TRBJ2-1; TRBD2 agrees at 8 bases. This CDR3 region has 15 residues. Germline trimming cut 5 bases from V and 1 base from J; bases unmatched to any gene: 4.

The CDR3 loop reads CARQGGGQETQFF. The DNA of the CDR3 is TGTGCCAGACAGGGGGGAGGTCAAGAGACCCAGTTCTTC. This sequence joins TRBV6-2 or TRBV6-3 and TRBJ2-1, with TRBD1 matching over 8 bases. V shed 9 bases and J 13 bases; nucleotides not matched to a gene: 14. The CDR3 consists of 13 residues. CDR1 is MNHEY and CDR2 is SVGEGT in the germline V gene.

This clonotype has only a few counts. V and J are TRBV12-3 or TRBV12-4 and TRBJ1-1, with TRBD1 as a possible D gene (6 bases). There are 15 residues in the CDR3. The V gene lost 4 bases and the J gene lost 0 bases, with 12 bases spanning the gap. CDR3 amino acids: CASSSSQGLNTEAFF. The CDR3 DNA reads as TGTGCCAGCAGTTCATCACAGGGATTGAACACTGAAGCTTTCTTT.

This clonotype has just a few counts. The J gene is TRBJ1-1, the V gene TRBV14; D gene uncertain. Germline CDR1 and CDR2: SGHDN and FVKESK. The V and J ends lost 0 bases and 7 bases respectively, with 9 bases between them. This CDR3 comprises 13 residues. The CDR3 DNA is TGTGCCAGCAGCCAAGATGGGTACCTTGAAGCTTTCTTT. Encoded protein: CASSQDGYLEAFF.

This chain connects TRBV19 to TRBJ1-5, with D unresolved. V was cut by 5 bases and J by 2 bases, with 10 bases left in between. CDR1 LNHDA and CDR2 SQIVND come from the germline V gene (reference sequence). The CDR3 is 14 amino acids. The CDR3 bases are TGTGCCAGTAGTCTTGCACACGGCAATCAGCCCCAGCATTTT. It yields the protein CASSLAHGNQPQHF.

The genes are TRBV7-3 and TRBJ2-5; D unclear. Germline V lookup: CDR1 SGHTA, CDR2 FQGTGA. Trimming left V 4 bases short and J 2 bases short, with 8 bases between. The CDR3 length is 13 residues. The CDR3 loop reads CASSSYSQETQYF. CDR3 nucleotides: TGTGCCAGCAGCTCGTATAGTCAAGAGACCCAGTACTTC.

Comment on this clonotype: One junction end does not reproduce the germline sequence, and a read error may be involved. The chain is built from TRBV3-1 and TRBJ2-3; D uncertain. Germline CDR1 LGHDT, CDR2 YNNKEL (reference sequence). The CDR3 runs to 13 residues. CDR3 sequence (DNA): TGTGCCAGCAGCCAAGATCGGCCAGAGACGCAGTATTTT. It yields the protein CASSQDRPETQYF.

Only a few counts were recorded for this clonotype. A much larger clone lies one base from this, so it may be a read error. The chain carries TRBV7-2 and TRBJ2-1, with 11 bases lining up with TRBD2. The better agreement between TRBJ2-7 and the DNA end casts doubt on the J call. The CDR3 is 16 residues long. Germline values: CDR1 SGHTA, CDR2 FQGNSA. The DNA for the CDR3 is TGTGCCAGCAGCTTGTGGGGGACTAGCGGATACAATGAGCAGTACTTC. Its protein is CASSLWGTSGYNEQYF.

The chain uses TRBV20-1 and TRBJ1-2; the match to TRBD1 covers 9 bases. CDR3 length equals 15 residues. Germline loops: CDR1 DFQATT, CDR2 SNEGSKA (reference sequence). The V gene end was trimmed by 8 bases and the J gene end by 2 bases; junction bases not matched to a gene: 12. The CDR3 loop is CSFGDRELSNYGYTF. The DNA for the CDR3 is TGCAGTTTCGGGGACAGGGAGCTTTCCAACTATGGCTACACCTTC.

The chain uses TRBV4-1 and TRBJ2-3, with 8 bases aligning to TRBD1. Germline loops: CDR1 MGHRA, CDR2 YSYEKL. The CDR3 length is 18 residues. Trimming at V came to 0 bases and at J to 5 bases, leaving 13 bases not matched to a gene. DNA for the CDR3: TGCGCCAGCAGCCAAGAACCTACGGACAGGGCCAAAAAAGATACGCAGTATTTT. As protein: CASSQEPTDRAKKDTQYF.

The sample holds a few counts of this clonotype. V is TRBV20-1 and J is TRBJ1-1; D gene ambiguous. Germline loops: CDR1 DFQATT, CDR2 SNEGSKA (reference sequence). The CDR3 has 13 residues. Deletions cut 8 bases from V and 1 base from J, with 14 bases between. DNA for the CDR3: TGCAGTCCCCCCTGGGGAGGGAACACTGAAGCTTTCTTT. Its translation is CSPPWGGNTEAFF.

This clonotype was seen ten or more times. The gene calls are TRBV7-9 and TRBJ2-5; D may correspond to TRBD1 or TRBD2 (5 bases each). Judging by the DNA end, TRBJ2-7 fits better; the J call may be wrong. Germline V CDR1 and CDR2: SEHNR, FQNEAQ (reference sequence). This CDR3 spans 16 amino acids. This CDR3 reads CASSHRDGSLVREQYF. The CDR3 DNA is TGTGCCAGCAGCCACCGGGACGGATCTCTCGTACGCGAGCAGTACTTC.

The chain employs TRBV7-9 and TRBJ1-2; D is ambiguous. V lost 4 bases and J 8 bases, leaving 14 bases between the germline ends. The CDR3 length is 13 residues. Germline loops: CDR1 SEHNR, CDR2 FQNEAQ (reference sequence). The CDR3 reads CASSSRTTEGYTF. DNA for the CDR3: TGTGCCAGCAGCTCCCGAACGACGGAGGGCTACACCTTC.